This T cell receptor (beta chain) is drawn from a study of blood T cell repertoires in COVID-19. At the level of the study: Sites across the United States, Italy and Spain contributed samples from acute and convalescent COVID-19.

V lost 0 bases and J lost 4, with 4 bases in between. The CDR3 spans 12 residues. CDR1 is SGDLS and CDR2 is YYNGEE in the germline V gene. Authors' methods: Estimation of nucleated cell counts was performed using reference gene primer amplification. Only in-frame clones appear in the TCRdb table, and some are missing; sequencing was by immunoSEQ multiplex PCR. V and J calls and clone size come straight from that table; D and trimming were deduced from the DNA. The sample consists of approximately 240,000 clones, about 80% of them appearing once. The sequencing sample was made of peripheral blood. The chain carries TRBV9 and TRBJ1-2; no clear D. The origin of this receptor is a woman over 75 with active or convalescent COVID-19. CDR3 coding DNA: TGTGCCAGCAGCGTAGGTCTCTATGGCTACACCTTC. Its protein product is CASSVGLYGYTF.